The clone carrying this T cell receptor beta chain was found a few times. As yet, its antigen is unknown. The data stem from a study of T cell repertoires in aging, cancer and after chemotherapy. Study information: Repeat sampling of healthy donors over several months to years showed clear clonal overlap.

This CDR3 contains 12 residues. The ends lost 4 bases at V and 12 bases at J; junction bases unmatched: 8. TRB rearrangements spanning V, D and J were amplified using mixed TRB-A/B primers. TCRdb analysed the multiplex PCR reads with MiXCR anew, one entry per CDR3 protein. The top ten hold 2.5% to 3.5% of the sample, which has some 10,000 distinct CDR3 sequences, approximately 30% seen once. Study-level points and caveats: In each cancer cohort, median generation probability increased across chemotherapy, suggesting thymic output rebounded. Compared with age-matched healthy donors, untreated hematological or solid cancer patients showed higher blood TCR clonality. Healthy donors lost TCR diversity with age mainly through richness, cancer patients through richness and evenness.

Peripheral blood genomic DNA, not sorted cells or RNA, was the template. The chain couples TRBV12-3 or TRBV12-4 to TRBJ2-7; 8 nucleotides match TRBD1. Material: blood. The origin of this receptor is a human donor in good health. The CDR3 DNA is TGTGCCAGCAGTTCTCTCGGACAGGGCACGTACTTC. Protein: CASSSLGQGTYF.